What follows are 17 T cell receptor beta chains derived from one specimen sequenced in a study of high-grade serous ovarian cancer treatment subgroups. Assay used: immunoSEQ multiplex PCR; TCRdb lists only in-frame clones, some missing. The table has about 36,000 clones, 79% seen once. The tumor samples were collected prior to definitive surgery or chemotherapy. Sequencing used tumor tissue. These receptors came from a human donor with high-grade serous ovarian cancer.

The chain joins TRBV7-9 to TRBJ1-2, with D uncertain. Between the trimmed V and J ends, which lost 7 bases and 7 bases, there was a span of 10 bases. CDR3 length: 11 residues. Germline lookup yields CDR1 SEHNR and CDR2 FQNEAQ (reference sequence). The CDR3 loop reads CASTTNGGYTF. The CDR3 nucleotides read TGTGCCAGCACCACTAATGGTGGCTACACCTTC.

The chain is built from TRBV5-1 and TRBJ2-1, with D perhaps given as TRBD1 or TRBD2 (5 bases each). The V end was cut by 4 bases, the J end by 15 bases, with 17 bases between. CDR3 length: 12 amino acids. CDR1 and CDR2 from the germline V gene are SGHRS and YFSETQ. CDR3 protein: CASSATRGRGFF. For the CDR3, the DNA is TGCGCCAGCAGCGCGACCCGGGGCCGCGGGTTCTTC.

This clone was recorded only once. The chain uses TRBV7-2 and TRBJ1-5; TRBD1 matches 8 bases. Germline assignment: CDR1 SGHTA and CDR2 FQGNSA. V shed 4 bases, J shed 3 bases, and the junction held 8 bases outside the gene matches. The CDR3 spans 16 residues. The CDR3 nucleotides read TGTGCCAGCAGCTCCCACAGGGGGGATTACAATCAGCCCCAGCATTTT. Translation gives CASSSHRGDYNQPQHF.

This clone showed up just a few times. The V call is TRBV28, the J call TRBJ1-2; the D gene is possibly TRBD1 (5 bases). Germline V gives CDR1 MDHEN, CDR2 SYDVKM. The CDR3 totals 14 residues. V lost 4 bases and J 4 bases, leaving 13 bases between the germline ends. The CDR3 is CASSSDTSSYGYTF. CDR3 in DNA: TGTGCCAGCAGTTCGGACACTTCAAGCTATGGCTACACCTTC.

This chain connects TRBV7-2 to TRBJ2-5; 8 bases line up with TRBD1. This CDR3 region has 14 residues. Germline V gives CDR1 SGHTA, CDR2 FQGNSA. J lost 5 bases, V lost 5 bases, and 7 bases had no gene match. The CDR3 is CASSIWTGRETQYF. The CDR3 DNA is TGTGCCAGCAGCATATGGACAGGGCGGGAGACCCAGTACTTC.

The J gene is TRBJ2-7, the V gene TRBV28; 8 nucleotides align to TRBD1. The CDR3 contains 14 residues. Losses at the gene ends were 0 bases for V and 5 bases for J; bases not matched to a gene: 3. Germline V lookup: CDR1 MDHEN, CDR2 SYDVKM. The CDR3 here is CASSLWIRGHEQYF. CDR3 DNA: TGTGCCAGCAGTTTATGGATCAGGGGGCACGAGCAGTACTTC.

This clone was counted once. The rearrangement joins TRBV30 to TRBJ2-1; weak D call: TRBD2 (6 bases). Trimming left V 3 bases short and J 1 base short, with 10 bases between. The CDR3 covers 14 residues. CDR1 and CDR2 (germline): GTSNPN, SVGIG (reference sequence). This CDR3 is CAWSRGTSYNEQFF. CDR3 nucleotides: TGTGCCTGGAGCCGCGGGACGTCCTACAATGAGCAGTTCTTC.

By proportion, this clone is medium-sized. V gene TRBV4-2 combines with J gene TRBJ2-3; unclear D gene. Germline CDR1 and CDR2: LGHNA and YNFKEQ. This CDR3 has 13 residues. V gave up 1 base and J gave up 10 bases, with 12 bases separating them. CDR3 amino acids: CASSQVSPPSQYF. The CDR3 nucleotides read TGTGCCAGCAGCCAAGTTTCCCCTCCGTCGCAGTATTTT.

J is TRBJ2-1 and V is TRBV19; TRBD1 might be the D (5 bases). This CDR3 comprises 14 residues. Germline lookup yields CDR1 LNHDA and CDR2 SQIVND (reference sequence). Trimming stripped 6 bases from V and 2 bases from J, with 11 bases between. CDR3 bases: TGTGCCAGTAGAGGGGCGGCTACCTACAATGAGCAGTTCTTC. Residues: CASRGAATYNEQFF.

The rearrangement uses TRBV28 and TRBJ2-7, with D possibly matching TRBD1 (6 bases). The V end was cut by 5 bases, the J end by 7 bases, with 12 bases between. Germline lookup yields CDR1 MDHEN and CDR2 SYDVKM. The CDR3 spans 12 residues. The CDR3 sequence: CASSPGRGEQYF. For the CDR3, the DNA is TGTGCCAGCAGTCCGGGAAGGGGGGAGCAGTACTTC.

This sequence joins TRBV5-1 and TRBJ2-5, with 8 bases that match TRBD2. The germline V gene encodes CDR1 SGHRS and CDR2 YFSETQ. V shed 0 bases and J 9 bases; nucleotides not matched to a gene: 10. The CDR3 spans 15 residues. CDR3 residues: CASSLVAGGQRAQYF. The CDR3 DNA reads TGCGCCAGCAGCTTGGTTGCGGGAGGCCAGAGGGCCCAGTACTTC.

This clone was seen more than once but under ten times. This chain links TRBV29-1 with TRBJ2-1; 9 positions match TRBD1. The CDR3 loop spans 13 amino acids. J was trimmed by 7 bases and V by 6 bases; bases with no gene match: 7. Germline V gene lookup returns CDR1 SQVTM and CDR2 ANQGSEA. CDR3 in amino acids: CSVDLDRGNEQFF. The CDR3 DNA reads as TGCAGCGTCGACTTAGACAGGGGGAATGAGCAGTTCTTC.

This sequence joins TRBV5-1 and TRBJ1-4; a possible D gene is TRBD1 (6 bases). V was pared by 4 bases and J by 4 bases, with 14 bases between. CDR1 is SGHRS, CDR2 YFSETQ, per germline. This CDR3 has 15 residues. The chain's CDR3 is CASSLQDRLNEKLFF. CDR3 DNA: TGCGCCAGCAGCCTTCAGGACAGACTTAATGAAAAACTGTTTTTT.

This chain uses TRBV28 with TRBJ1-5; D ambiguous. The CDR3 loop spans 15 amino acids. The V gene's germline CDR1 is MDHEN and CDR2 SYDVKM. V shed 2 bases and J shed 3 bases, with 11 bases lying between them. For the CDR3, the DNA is TGTGCCAGCAGTTTAGGAGACTTTCTCAATCAGCCCCAGCATTTT. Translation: CASSLGDFLNQPQHF.

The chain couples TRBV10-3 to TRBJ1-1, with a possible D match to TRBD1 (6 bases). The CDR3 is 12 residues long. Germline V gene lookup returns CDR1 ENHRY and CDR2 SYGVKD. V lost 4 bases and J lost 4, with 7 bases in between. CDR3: CAISGTATEAFF. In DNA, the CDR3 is TGTGCCATCAGTGGGACAGCCACTGAAGCTTTCTTT.

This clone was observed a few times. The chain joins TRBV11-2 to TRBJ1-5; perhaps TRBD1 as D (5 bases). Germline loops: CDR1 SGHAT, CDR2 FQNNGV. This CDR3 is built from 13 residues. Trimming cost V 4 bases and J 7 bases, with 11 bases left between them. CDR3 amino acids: CASSWDRGQPQHF. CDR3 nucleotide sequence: TGTGCCAGCAGCTGGGACCGGGGGCAGCCCCAGCATTTT.

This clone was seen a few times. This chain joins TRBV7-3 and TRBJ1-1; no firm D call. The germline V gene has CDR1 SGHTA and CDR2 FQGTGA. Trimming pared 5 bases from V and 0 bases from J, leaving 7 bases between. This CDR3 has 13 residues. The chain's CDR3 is CASSEQLNTEAFF. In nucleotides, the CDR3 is TGTGCCAGCAGCGAACAGTTGAACACTGAAGCTTTCTTT.